The entry below gives a single TCR beta chain sequence along with its context. Sequencing used immunoSEQ multiplex PCR; TCRdb keeps in-frame clones, though not all of them. Among 80,000 to 100,000 clones listed, around three quarters were seen once. The data were taken from a study of control samples from healthy donors and cancer patients. The CDR3 length is 17 residues. The germline V gene encodes CDR1 SGHTS and CDR2 YDEGEE. The V end lost 4 bases, the J end lost 0 bases, and 16 bases lay between the germline ends. The specimen was blood. This TCR derives from a woman aged 25 to 39 in good health. This sequence joins TRBV5-8 and TRBJ2-2; D is possibly TRBD2 (6 bases). The CDR3 coding sequence is TGTGCCAGCAGCAGGGGACTCAGGACCGCGAACACCGGGGAGCTGTTTTTT. Protein: CASSRGLRTANTGELFF.